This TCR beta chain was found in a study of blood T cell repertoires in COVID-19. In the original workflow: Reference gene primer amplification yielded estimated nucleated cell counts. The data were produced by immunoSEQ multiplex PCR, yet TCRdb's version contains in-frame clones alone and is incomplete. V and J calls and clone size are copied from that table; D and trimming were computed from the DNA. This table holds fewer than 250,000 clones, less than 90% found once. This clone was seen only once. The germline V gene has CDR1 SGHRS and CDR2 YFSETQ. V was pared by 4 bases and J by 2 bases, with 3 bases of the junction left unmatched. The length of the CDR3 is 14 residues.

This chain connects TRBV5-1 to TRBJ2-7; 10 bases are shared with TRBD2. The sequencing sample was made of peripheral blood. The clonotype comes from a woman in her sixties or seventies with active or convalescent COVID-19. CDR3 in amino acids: CASSQSGGAYEQYF. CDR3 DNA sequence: TGCGCCAGCAGCCAGAGCGGGGGGGCCTACGAGCAGTACTTC.